These T cell receptor beta chains were read from a single sample in a study of early T cells in non-severe SARS-CoV-2 infection. TCRdb independently ran MiXCR on the 5' RACE reads; one entry per CDR3 protein. There are around 77,000 distinct CDR3 sequences in the sample; roughly 5.3% occur only once, and about 7% lies in the top ten. The source material was whole blood, sampled at baseline. These receptor sequences come from an adult who was a healthcare worker with PCR-confirmed SARS-CoV-2 infection or an uninfected control (not recorded which). CDR3s include the opening cysteine and the closing phenylalanine or tryptophan. A D gene is named only where the DNA matches it firmly.

d_call j_call v_call cdr3_aa
NA TRBJ2-7 TRBV6-2/TRBV6-3 CASSYSASDYEQYF
NA TRBJ2-3 TRBV9 CASSLAVTSTDTQYF
NA TRBJ2-1 TRBV27 CASSLEDSYNEQFF
TRBD1 TRBJ1-2 TRBV12-3/TRBV12-4 CASSPRTGTGVNYGYTF
NA TRBJ2-7 TRBV11-3 CASSLESGPSYKQYF
NA TRBJ2-1 TRBV7-9 CASSLAHGARNEQFF
NA TRBJ2-1 TRBV4-1 CASSQDSGYNEQFF
TRBD1 TRBJ1-1 TRBV7-9 CASSPPGQGNTEAFF
NA TRBJ1-2 TRBV3-1 CASSQAIPYGYTF
TRBD2 TRBJ2-1 TRBV25-1 CASSDAGGPNYQFF
TRBD1 TRBJ2-1 TRBV4-1 CASSPPGTGINEQFF
NA TRBJ1-2 TRBV18 CASSPEFTGGYTF
NA TRBJ2-7 TRBV20-1 CSARDRMAYEGYEQYF
TRBD2 TRBJ2-6 TRBV9 CASSAGGTGANVLTF
NA TRBJ1-1 TRBV3-1 CASSPGRTATEAFF
TRBD1 TRBJ2-3 TRBV7-8 CASSGQGRVYTDTQYF
NA TRBJ2-3 TRBV28 CASSSKGSGADTQYF
NA TRBJ2-1 TRBV2 CASSADNEQFF
NA TRBJ2-7 TRBV28 CASSLCKWQSYEQYF
NA TRBJ1-2 TRBV20-1 CSASRTDNYGYTF
TRBD1 TRBJ1-1 TRBV5-1 CASSRTGGLQTTEAFF
TRBD2 TRBJ2-1 TRBV11-3 CASSPGLAGYNERFF
TRBD1 TRBJ2-1 TRBV5-1 CASKGLPGQANNEQFF
NA TRBJ2-1 TRBV7-8 CASTGLNEQFF
NA TRBJ2-7 TRBV7-6 CASSATVSYEQYF